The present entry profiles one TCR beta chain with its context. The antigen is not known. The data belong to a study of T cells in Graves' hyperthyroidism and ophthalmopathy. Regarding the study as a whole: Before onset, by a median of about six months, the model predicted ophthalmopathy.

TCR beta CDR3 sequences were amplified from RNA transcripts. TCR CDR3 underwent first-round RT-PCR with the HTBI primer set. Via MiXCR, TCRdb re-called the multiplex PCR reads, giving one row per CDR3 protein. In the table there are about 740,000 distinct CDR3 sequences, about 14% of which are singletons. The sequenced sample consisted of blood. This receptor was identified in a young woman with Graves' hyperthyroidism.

CDR3 sequence (DNA): TGCGCCAGCAGCCAACTCCACAACCGGGGGTGGGGACAGCCCCAGCATTTT. Translated, it gives CASSQLHNRGWGQPQHF. This chain links TRBV4-1 with TRBJ1-5, with TRBD1 as a possible D gene (5 bases). CDR3 length equals 17 residues. Germline CDR1 is MGHRA and CDR2 is YSYEKL. Trimming took 2 bases from V and 7 from J, leaving 21 bases between them.